A single sample gave rise to the 26 T cell receptor beta chains below, sequenced in a study of CD8 T cells in Susac syndrome (dated by TCRdb to 2018 to 2020). Libraries were built with the immunoSEQ multiplex PCR assay. RNA was extracted using the RNeasy kit, and roughly 0.45 to 1 microgram was reverse transcribed with random hexamers. TCRdb reprocessing: public reads trimmed at Q25 with fastp, clones called with MiXCR, in-frame beta chains kept. One record per CDR3 amino acid sequence lists the most common genes and DNA. For this sample there are about 160,000 distinct CDR3 sequences; over 85% appear just once. In total, the top ten clones hold around 0.13% of the sample. The sample comprised CD4+ T cells from PBMCs. All receptors come from a human donor in good health.

The chain joins TRBV29-1 to TRBJ2-7; possibly TRBD1 for D (6 bases). V lost 6 bases and J 2 bases, leaving 17 bases between the germline ends. The CDR3 has 14 amino acids. Germline V CDR1 and CDR2: SQVTM, ANQGSEA. Here the CDR3 DNA reads TGCAGCGTGAGATACAGGGAAGGCGCCTACGAGCAGTACTTC. As protein: CSVRYREGAYEQYF.

The genes are TRBV5-1 and TRBJ1-1; unclear D gene. This CDR3 is 13 amino acids long. V dropped 8 bases and J dropped 0 bases, with 11 bases sitting between them. Germline V gene lookup returns CDR1 SGHRS and CDR2 YFSETQ. The CDR3 nucleotides are TGCGCCAGTTTTGGACGGATGAACACTGAAGCTTTCTTT. Translation: CASFGRMNTEAFF.

V usage is TRBV10-3 and J usage is TRBJ2-3; the match to TRBD2 covers 8 bases. The CDR3 has 15 amino acids. V was clipped by 10 bases and J by 4 bases; unmatched bases: 13. Germline V gives CDR1 ENHRY, CDR2 SYGVKD. The CDR3 loop reads CATTGTGGGPDTQYF. CDR3 coding DNA: TGTGCCACTACGGGCACGGGGGGGGGCCCAGATACGCAGTATTTT.

This chain uses TRBV24-1 with TRBJ2-4; D is possibly TRBD2 (5 bases). V lost 3 bases, J lost 5 bases, and 13 bases lay in between. The CDR3 contains 15 residues. CDR1 is KGHDR, CDR2 SFDVKD, per germline. The CDR3 is CATSDERTHENIQYF. The CDR3 nucleotides read TGTGCCACCAGTGATGAGCGGACCCATGAAAACATTCAGTACTTC.

The chain combines TRBV7-6 with TRBJ1-1, with D unclear. This CDR3 has 12 residues. CDR1 SGHVS and CDR2 FNYEAQ come from the germline V gene. Trimming took 6 bases from V and 3 from J, leaving 8 bases between them. The CDR3 here is CASSQSDTEAFF. CDR3 DNA: TGTGCCAGCAGTCAGTCGGACACTGAAGCTTTCTTT.

The rearrangement joins TRBV4-1 to TRBJ2-3; TRBD1 aligns across 10 bases. V shed 2 bases, J shed 4 bases, and the junction held 9 bases outside the gene matches. Germline loops: CDR1 MGHRA, CDR2 YSYEKL. The CDR3 totals 17 residues. This CDR3 is CASSQPLRDRGSDTQYF. In DNA, the CDR3 is TGCGCCAGCAGCCAACCTCTCCGGGACAGGGGCTCAGATACGCAGTATTTT.

The chain is built from TRBV3-1 and TRBJ2-7; weak D call: TRBD2 (5 bases). CDR3 length equals 18 residues. V was cut by 1 base and J by 0 bases, with 19 bases left in between. Germline V gives CDR1 LGHDT, CDR2 YNNKEL (reference sequence). The CDR3 sequence: CASSQGRSSRASSYEQYF. The CDR3 coding sequence is TGTGCCAGCAGCCAAGGGAGGAGCAGCCGGGCCAGCTCCTACGAGCAGTACTTC.

This chain connects TRBV5-1 to TRBJ2-7; D might be TRBD1 (6 bases). The CDR3 runs 13 residues. Deletions cut 3 bases from V and 5 bases from J, with 12 bases between. Germline CDR1 is SGHRS and CDR2 is YFSETQ. The CDR3 reads CASSSGQRNEQYF. DNA for the CDR3: TGCGCCAGCAGCTCCGGACAGAGGAACGAGCAGTACTTC.

CDR3 residues: CASSYWTGGRTEAFF. CDR3 bases: TGTGCCAGCAGTTACTGGACAGGGGGCCGGACTGAAGCTTTCTTT. The chain carries TRBV6-5 and TRBJ1-1, with 11 positions matching TRBD1. The CDR3 consists of 15 residues. In germline, CDR1 is MNHEY, CDR2 SVGAGI. With V trimmed by 1 base and J by 5 bases, 3 bases remained unmatched.

This clonotype was counted a few times. V is TRBV7-9 and J is TRBJ2-5; the D gene is possibly TRBD1 (6 bases). The germline V gene has CDR1 SEHNR and CDR2 FQNEAQ (reference sequence). The CDR3 consists of 14 residues. V was cut by 5 bases and J by 2 bases, with 12 bases left in between. The CDR3 DNA reads TGTGCCAGCAGCCGGACAGCGACACAAGAGACCCAGTACTTC. Protein product: CASSRTATQETQYF.

Notes on this clonotype: One end of the junction does not line up with germline, which may come from a read error. The V and J genes are TRBV19 and TRBJ2-5, with D perhaps given as TRBD1 or TRBD2 (6 bases each). The CDR3 extends over 15 amino acids. Germline values: CDR1 LNHDA, CDR2 SQIVND (reference sequence). CDR3 protein: CASSIAATGAETQYF. The CDR3 nucleotides are TGCGCCAGTAGTATAGCGGCGACAGGCGCAGAGACCCAGTACTTC.

This sequence joins TRBV19 and TRBJ1-5; 8 bases agree with TRBD1. The junction had 9 bases not matched to a gene; V was cut back by 6 bases and J by 11 bases. The CDR3 loop spans 13 amino acids. Germline V lookup: CDR1 LNHDA, CDR2 SQIVND (reference sequence). In DNA, the CDR3 is TGTGCCAGTAGCAGACCTGGACAGGGCTCCCAGCATTTT. As protein: CASSRPGQGSQHF.

The rearrangement uses TRBV3-1 and TRBJ1-2; D uncertain. The CDR3 is made up of 13 amino acids. Trimming shortened V by 0 bases and J by 5 bases, and 7 bases separated the two germline ends. The germline V gene encodes CDR1 LGHDT and CDR2 YNNKEL (reference sequence). The CDR3 DNA reads TGTGCCAGCAGCCAAGATGTAGGGTATGGCTACACCTTC. Amino acids: CASSQDVGYGYTF.

This chain joins TRBV10-3 and TRBJ1-3; the match to TRBD1 covers 9 bases. Germline V gives CDR1 ENHRY, CDR2 SYGVKD. This CDR3 contains 15 residues. J gave up 3 bases and V 3 bases, and 3 bases lay outside the gene matches. In nucleotides, the CDR3 is TGTGCCATCAGTGATGGGACAGGGAGTGGAAACACCATATATTTT. As protein: CAISDGTGSGNTIYF.

The chain combines TRBV4-1 with TRBJ2-1; 10 bases align to TRBD2. The CDR3 length is 16 residues. V shed 2 bases, J shed 3 bases, and the junction held 4 bases outside the gene matches. Germline V lookup: CDR1 MGHRA, CDR2 YSYEKL. CDR3 sequence: CASSQRSGGDYNEQFF. In nucleotides, the CDR3 is TGCGCCAGCAGCCAAAGGAGCGGGGGGGACTACAATGAGCAGTTCTTC.

The chain combines TRBV5-1 with TRBJ2-7; D is ambiguous. CDR1 is SGHRS and CDR2 is YFSETQ in the germline V gene. The CDR3 runs 15 residues. V dropped 0 bases and J dropped 0 bases, with 10 bases sitting between them. As DNA, the CDR3 is TGCGCCAGCAGCTTGGCATCCGGGTACTCCTACGAGCAGTACTTC. This encodes CASSLASGYSYEQYF.

J is TRBJ2-3 and V is TRBV7-2, with TRBD1 matching over 8 bases. Germline CDR1 reads SGHTA; CDR2 reads FQGNSA. The CDR3 is 14 amino acids. Trimming took 5 bases from V and 4 from J; bases not matched to a gene: 5. Here the CDR3 reads CASSPQGAADTQYF. CDR3 coding DNA: TGTGCCAGCAGCCCGCAGGGGGCCGCAGATACGCAGTATTTT.

The chain joins TRBV10-3 to TRBJ2-4; 10 bases fit TRBD2. Germline CDR1 is ENHRY and CDR2 is SYGVKD. This CDR3 contains 20 residues. Unmatched junction bases numbered 24, after V lost 10 bases and J lost 3 bases. The CDR3 spells CATSRTFVAGGKWDKNIQYF. CDR3 coding DNA: TGTGCCACCTCCCGAACCTTTGTAGCGGGGGGCAAATGGGACAAAAACATTCAGTACTTC.

This chain connects TRBV6-5 to TRBJ1-4; 12 bases agree with TRBD1. Germline V CDR1 and CDR2: MNHEY, SVGAGI. This CDR3 is 14 amino acids long. V shed 8 bases, J shed 7 bases, and the junction held 5 bases outside the gene matches. CDR3 amino acids: CASGTGGSSEKLFF. The CDR3 bases are TGTGCCAGCGGGACAGGGGGCTCGAGTGAAAAACTGTTTTTT.

This chain links TRBV25-1 with TRBJ1-2, with a tentative D call TRBD1 (5 bases). Germline CDR1 is MGHDK and CDR2 is SYGVNS. The CDR3 sequence is 14 residues long. V dropped 3 bases and J dropped 4 bases, with 12 bases sitting between them. In nucleotides, the CDR3 is TGTGCCAGCAGTGAGCCGACAGAGGGCTATGGCTACACCTTC. As protein: CASSEPTEGYGYTF.

V is TRBV4-2 and J is TRBJ2-2, with 9 bases fitting TRBD2. This CDR3 has 16 residues. The V gene end was trimmed by 4 bases and the J gene end by 6 bases; junction bases not matched to a gene: 9. Looked up from germline, CDR1 is LGHNA and CDR2 is YNFKEQ. The CDR3 DNA reads TGTGCCAGCAGCCCCGCTCGCGGGGGGGCGTCCGGGGAGCTGTTTTTT. Residues: CASSPARGGASGELFF.

V is TRBV30 and J is TRBJ1-5; 9 bases match TRBD1. The CDR3 is 14 amino acids. With 3 bases clipped from V and 4 bases from J, the junction kept 4 bases outside the gene matches. Germline V gene lookup returns CDR1 GTSNPN and CDR2 SVGIG (reference sequence). CDR3 nucleotide sequence: TGTGCCTGGAGCTTCGGACAGGGGAATCAGCCCCAGCATTTT. Protein product: CAWSFGQGNQPQHF.

This chain links TRBV5-4 with TRBJ2-5; no definite D call. Trimming took 4 bases from V and 3 from J, leaving 19 bases between them. Germline CDR1 and CDR2: SGHNT and YYREEE (reference sequence). This CDR3 spans 16 amino acids. CDR3 nucleotide sequence: TGTGCCAGCAGCCCTACCGGCAGGACCACAGAAGAGACCCAGTACTTC. Its translation: CASSPTGRTTEETQYF.

This chain links TRBV18 with TRBJ2-7; TRBD1 aligns across 8 bases. Germline loops: CDR1 KGHSH, CDR2 LQKENI. The CDR3 spans 16 residues. Trimming at V came to 6 bases and at J to 1 base, leaving 11 bases not matched to a gene. The CDR3 nucleotides are TGTGCCAGCTCGAGAGGACAGGGTGCTAAATCCTACGAGCAGTACTTC. Its protein product is CASSRGQGAKSYEQYF.

The V call is TRBV30, the J call TRBJ1-6, with a tentative D call TRBD1 (5 bases). There are 13 residues in the CDR3. V shed 4 bases and J shed 9 bases, with 13 bases lying between them. CDR1 and CDR2 (germline): GTSNPN, SVGIG (reference sequence). CDR3 DNA: TGTGCCTGGACCAGGAGGCAGGGTTCACCCCTCCACTTT. The encoded protein is CAWTRRQGSPLHF.

This clonotype was seen only once. The chain has TRBV2 and TRBJ2-2; 8 bases line up with TRBD1. The germline gives CDR1 SNHLY, CDR2 FYNNEI. The CDR3 length is 15 residues. V was pared by 5 bases and J by 4 bases, with 6 bases of the junction left unmatched. The CDR3 loop reads CASSQGTGGTGELFF. CDR3 sequence (DNA): TGTGCCAGCAGTCAGGGGACAGGAGGCACCGGGGAGCTGTTTTTT.